Only a few counts were recorded for the clone carrying this TCR beta chain. The sample belongs to a study of blood T cell repertoires in COVID-19. Per the original data handling: Reference gene primer amplification in the assay estimated nucleated cell counts. The repertoire was sequenced with immunoSEQ multiplex PCR; TCRdb's copy has only in-frame clones and lacks some. The DNA gave D and trimming, while V, J and clone size come from that table. The table lists 30,000 to 45,000 clones, roughly 90% of them singletons, with about 12% in the top ten. The CDR3 sequence is 14 residues long. The germline CDR1 and CDR2 sequences are LGHNA and YNFKEQ. Unmatched junction bases numbered 0, after V lost 0 bases and J lost 3 bases.

This chain connects TRBV4-2 to TRBJ2-7; 9 bases fit TRBD1. The receptor was derived from a man aged 70 or older with acute or convalescent COVID-19. Sequencing was carried out using peripheral blood. CDR3 nucleotide sequence: TGTGCCAGCAGCCAAGAGACAGGGGGCTACGAGCAGTACTTC. This codes for CASSQETGGYEQYF.